Below, 13 T cell receptor beta chains from the same sample are listed, as sequenced in a study of early T cells in non-severe SARS-CoV-2 infection. In TCRdb, the 5' RACE reads were re-called with MiXCR into one record per CDR3 protein. This sample has roughly 61,000 distinct CDR3 sequences; 10% occur once, and the top ten carry about 9.4%. The sample was whole blood. The source of these receptors is an adult who was a healthcare worker with PCR-confirmed SARS-CoV-2 infection or an uninfected control (not recorded which).

CDR3 DNA: TGCAGCGCCACCCTAGGGAAGTCCTATGGCTACACCTTC. Its protein product is CSATLGKSYGYTF. V is TRBV29-1 and J is TRBJ1-2, with D unclear. Germline assignment: CDR1 SQVTM and CDR2 ANQGSEA. Trimming took 7 bases from V and 4 from J, leaving 16 bases between them. The CDR3 runs 13 residues.

The CDR3 spells CASSPNRGQETQYF. CDR3 nucleotide sequence: TGCGCCAGCAGTCCGAACAGGGGGCAAGAGACCCAGTACTTC. The chain couples TRBV4-1 to TRBJ2-5; 8 bases agree with TRBD1. CDR3 length: 14 residues. Per germline, CDR1 MGHRA and CDR2 YSYEKL. Trimming removed 6 bases from V and 2 bases from J; junction bases left unmatched: 5.

V usage is TRBV7-2 and J usage is TRBJ2-1, with 10 bases matching TRBD2. V shed 5 bases and J 4 bases; nucleotides not matched to a gene: 5. The CDR3 contains 15 residues. The germline V gene encodes CDR1 SGHTA and CDR2 FQGNSA. The CDR3: CASSGVAGGYNEQFF. The CDR3 DNA follows: TGTGCCAGCAGCGGGGTAGCGGGAGGATACAATGAGCAGTTCTTC. Supplemented by reference TRBV7-2 and TRBJ2-1, the full variable domain reads GAGVSQSPSNKVTEKGKDVELRCDPISGHTALYWYRQSLGQGLEFLIYFQGNSAPDKSGLPSDRFSAERTGGSVSTLTIQRTQQEDSAVYLCASSGVAGGYNEQFFGPGTRLTVL.

This clonotype was seen only a few times. The chain uses TRBV10-1 and TRBJ2-7; D gene uncertain. Per the germline V gene, CDR1 is WNHNN and CDR2 is SYGVQD (reference sequence). Trimming took off 5 bases at V and 0 bases at J, with 8 bases between the two ends. CDR3 length: 13 amino acids. CDR3 sequence reads: CASSSTSSYEQYF. As DNA, the CDR3 is TGCGCCAGCAGTTCGACAAGCTCCTACGAGCAGTACTTC.

The chain combines TRBV2 with TRBJ2-1, with D hard to call. The CDR3 is made up of 15 amino acids. CDR1 and CDR2 (germline): SNHLY, FYNNEI. V was cut by 3 bases and J by 2 bases, with 11 bases left in between. CDR3 protein: CASSDGAVPYNEQFF. In DNA, the CDR3 is TGTGCCAGCAGTGATGGTGCGGTTCCCTACAATGAGCAGTTCTTC.

This clonotype appeared many times. The chain joins TRBV30 to TRBJ2-3; 9 bases are a match to TRBD2. The ends lost 3 bases at V and 7 bases at J; junction bases unmatched: 2. This CDR3 spans 12 amino acids. The germline gives CDR1 GTSNPN, CDR2 SVGIG (reference sequence). In DNA, the CDR3 is TGTGCCTGGAGGACTAGCGGAAATACGCAGTATTTT. Translating gives CAWRTSGNTQYF.

This clonotype has a count of ten or more. The rearrangement joins TRBV12-3 or TRBV12-4 to TRBJ2-2; 7 bases fit TRBD2. CDR3 size: 16 residues. V lost 4 bases, J lost 3 bases, and 8 bases stayed unmatched. CDR3 bases: TGTGCCAGCAGTTCGGCCAGGGCGGGGGACACCGGGGAGCTGTTTTTT. Translation: CASSSARAGDTGELFF.

This clonotype was detected ten times or more. V gene TRBV5-4 combines with J gene TRBJ1-1; 7 bases are shared with TRBD1. The V gene's germline CDR1 is SGHNT and CDR2 YYREEE (reference sequence). Trimming at V came to 4 bases and at J to 5 bases, leaving 8 bases not matched to a gene. The CDR3 covers 14 residues. The CDR3 DNA reads as TGTGCCAGCAGCCCGAAAGGGACAGCTACTGAAGCTTTCTTT. Protein: CASSPKGTATEAFF. The whole variable domain, filled in from reference TRBV5-4 and TRBJ1-1, reads ETGVTQSPTHLIKTRGQQVTLRCSSQSGHNTVSWYQQALGQGPQFIFQYYREEENGRGNFPPRFSGLQFPNYSSELNVNALELDDSALYLCASSPKGTATEAFFGQGTRLTVV.

This clonotype was seen ten or more times. The genes are TRBV11-3 and TRBJ2-1; possibly TRBD2 for D (5 bases). The V end lost 5 bases, the J end lost 8 bases, and 10 bases lay between the germline ends. The germline V gene has CDR1 SGHNT and CDR2 YENEEA. The CDR3 is 12 residues long. This chain's CDR3 is CASSGTRHEQFF. In DNA, the CDR3 is TGTGCCAGCAGCGGAACTAGGCATGAGCAGTTCTTC.

A single count supports this clonotype. J is TRBJ2-4 and V is TRBV3-1, with 7 positions matching TRBD1. This CDR3 is 12 amino acids long. Trimming at V came to 1 base and at J to 14 bases, leaving 5 bases not matched to a gene. The germline V gene has CDR1 LGHDT and CDR2 YNNKEL (reference sequence). CDR3 protein: CASSQGDSVKYF. The CDR3 DNA sequence: TGTGCCAGCAGCCAAGGGGACAGTGTGAAGTACTTC. Complete variable domain (other parts from reference TRBV3-1 and TRBJ2-4): DTAVSQTPKYLVTQMGNDKSIKCEQNLGHDTMYWYKQDSKKFLKIMFSYNNKELIINETVPNRFSPKSPDKAHLNLHINSLELGDSAVYFCASSQGDSVKYFGAGTRLSVL.

The genes are TRBV20-1 and TRBJ2-1, with 8 bases aligning to TRBD2. There are 16 residues in the CDR3. In germline, CDR1 is DFQATT, CDR2 SNEGSKA (reference sequence). V lost 3 bases, J lost 3 bases, and 10 bases stayed unmatched. CDR3 nucleotides: TGCAGTGCTAGGGCACCAGCGGGAGCAGTCTACAATGAGCAGTTCTTC. This translates into CSARAPAGAVYNEQFF.

The chain links TRBV5-1 to TRBJ1-5; 9 nucleotides agree with TRBD1. The CDR3 runs 17 residues. Germline values: CDR1 SGHRS, CDR2 YFSETQ. The ends lost 7 bases at V and 7 bases at J; junction bases unmatched: 18. This chain's CDR3 is CASHVDSTRDRDQPQHF. In nucleotides, the CDR3 is TGCGCCAGCCACGTTGATTCAACCCGGGACAGGGACCAGCCCCAGCATTTT.

There are many counts of this clonotype. This chain joins TRBV5-1 and TRBJ2-5; 9 nucleotides agree with TRBD2. The CDR3 is made up of 16 amino acids. V lost 6 bases and J lost 4; bases outside the gene matches: 13. Germline-derived CDR1 and CDR2 are SGHRS and YFSETQ. The CDR3 loop is CASTPTRGRVRETQYF. CDR3 nucleotides: TGCGCCAGCACCCCCACCCGCGGGAGGGTACGAGAGACCCAGTACTTC.